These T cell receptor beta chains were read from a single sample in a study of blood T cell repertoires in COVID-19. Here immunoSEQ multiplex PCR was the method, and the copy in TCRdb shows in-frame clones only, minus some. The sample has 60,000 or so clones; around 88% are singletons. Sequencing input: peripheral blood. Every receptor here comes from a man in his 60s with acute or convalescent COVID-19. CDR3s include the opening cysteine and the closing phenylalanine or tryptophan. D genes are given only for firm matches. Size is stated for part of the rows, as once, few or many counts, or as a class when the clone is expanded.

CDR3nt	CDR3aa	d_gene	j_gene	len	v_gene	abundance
TGTGCCAGCTCACCCGGGTCTCAAGAGACCCAGTACTTC	CASSPGSQETQYF	-	TRBJ2-5	13	TRBV18	-
TGTGCCAGCTCACCCGGGACAGGGCCCTACGAGCAGTACTTC	CASSPGTGPYEQYF	TRBD1	TRBJ2-7	14	TRBV18	-
TGCGCCAGCAGCCAAGTCGCCGCGACAGGGACTGGTGGAAACACCATATATTTT	CASSQVAATGTGGNTIYF	TRBD1	TRBJ1-3	18	TRBV4-1	-
TGTGCCTGGAGTCGGACAGGGGTATGGGAAGAGACCCAGTACTTC	CAWSRTGVWEETQYF	TRBD1	TRBJ2-5	15	TRBV30	-
TGTGCCAGCAGTTCTCTAGGGGGGGGTATTGAAGGCTACACCTTC	CASSSLGGGIEGYTF	-	TRBJ1-2	15	TRBV27	once
TGTGCCAGTAGTAAACGGATCGGGGGCTACGAGCAGTACTTC	CASSKRIGGYEQYF	-	TRBJ2-7	14	TRBV19	-
TGTGCCACCAGGACAGGGACGACCTATGGCTACACCTTC	CATRTGTTYGYTF	TRBD1	TRBJ1-2	13	TRBV15	-
TGTGCCAGCAGCAGGCTCCAGGGGGCGGATAGTGCCATATATTTT	CASSRLQGADSAIYF	TRBD1	TRBJ1-3	15	TRBV28	-
TGTGCCCATCGGACAGGGTCGAACACCGGGGAGCTGTTTTTT	CAHRTGSNTGELFF	TRBD1	TRBJ2-2	14	TRBV6-5	-
TGTGCCAGCAGCGGACAGGGGGCGTTTGGCTACACCTTC	CASSGQGAFGYTF	TRBD1	TRBJ1-2	13	TRBV6-5	-
TGTGCCAGCAGCCCCCAGGGACAGGGAGGCGAAAAACTGTTTTTT	CASSPQGQGGEKLFF	TRBD1	TRBJ1-4	15	TRBV3-1/TRBV3-2	-
TGTGCCAGCAGCCAACTAAGCGGGAGCGGGAGCGAGCAGTACTTC	CASSQLSGSGSEQYF	TRBD2	TRBJ2-7	15	TRBV3-1/TRBV3-2	-
TGTGCCAGCACGGTCCTTCTAACCGGGGAGCTGTTTTTT	CASTVLLTGELFF	-	TRBJ2-2	13	TRBV28	-
TGCGCCAGCAGACGGGGAACGAACACCGGGGAGCTGTTTTTT	CASRRGTNTGELFF	-	TRBJ2-2	14	TRBV5-1	once
TGTGCCAGCAGCTCGGGGGGAGCCTACAATGAGCAGTTCTTC	CASSSGGAYNEQFF	TRBD2	TRBJ2-1	14	TRBV11-2	-
TGTGCCAGCAGCTCCCGGACTGGCCAAGAGACCCAGTACTTC	CASSSRTGQETQYF	-	TRBJ2-5	14	TRBV14	-
TGCAGCGTCGCAAGCGGGAGCGGAGCCTACAATGAGCAGTTCTTC	CSVASGSGAYNEQFF	TRBD2	TRBJ2-1	15	TRBV29-1	-
TGTGCCGGGAGTCGGGGGGGAGGAGAGACCGGGGAGCTGTTTTTT	CAGSRGGGETGELFF	TRBD2	TRBJ2-2	15	TRBV30	-
TGTGCCAGCAGCCTAGCGGGAGGGAGCACCGGGGAGCTGTTTTTT	CASSLAGGSTGELFF	TRBD2	TRBJ2-2	15	TRBV7-3	-
TGTGCCAGTAGTACCCGACAGGGGGCGAGGACTGAAGCTTTCTTT	CASSTRQGARTEAFF	TRBD1	TRBJ1-1	15	TRBV19	-
TGCGCCAGCAGTTTTAGCGGGAACCCAGATACGCAGTATTTT	CASSFSGNPDTQYF	TRBD2	TRBJ2-3	14	TRBV5-1	-
TGTGCCAGCAGAGAGACAGGTGGAAACACCATATATTTT	CASRETGGNTIYF	-	TRBJ1-3	13	TRBV12-3/TRBV12-4	-
TGCAGCGTTCGGACAGGGGATAATTCACCCCTCCACTTT	CSVRTGDNSPLHF	TRBD1	TRBJ1-6	13	TRBV29-1	-
TGCGCCAGCAGCTTAACAGGGGGCTCCTATGGCTACACCTTC	CASSLTGGSYGYTF	TRBD1	TRBJ1-2	14	TRBV5-1	-
TGTGCCAGCAGCGTTAGCGGGGAGGTGTACGAGCAGTACTTC	CASSVSGEVYEQYF	TRBD2	TRBJ2-7	14	TRBV9	-
TGCGCCAGCGGCTTGACAGGGGACACCGGGGAGCTGTTTTTT	CASGLTGDTGELFF	TRBD1	TRBJ2-2	14	TRBV10-2	once
TGTGCCAGCAGTTACGAGCAGACCGGGGACTACGAGCAGTACTTC	CASSYEQTGDYEQYF	-	TRBJ2-7	15	TRBV6-5	-
TGTGCCAGCAGCTTGGCCGTCAGGACAGAGCTGCTAGGGTACGAGCAGTACTTC	CASSLAVRTELLGYEQYF	-	TRBJ2-7	18	TRBV5-6	-
TGTGCCAGCTCGCACTACAGTGGACAGAATGGCAATGAGCAGTTCTTC	CASSHYSGQNGNEQFF	-	TRBJ2-1	16	TRBV18	-
TGTGCCAGCAGCGACAGGGGCGCCAGCGATAATTCACCCCTCCACTTT	CASSDRGASDNSPLHF	TRBD1	TRBJ1-6	16	TRBV9	-
TGTGCCAGCAGCCCGGGACAGTCTAATAGCAATCAGCCCCAGCATTTT	CASSPGQSNSNQPQHF	TRBD1	TRBJ1-5	16	TRBV6-6	-
TGTGCCACCAGTGATCGAGGGACAGCCACAGATACGCAGTATTTT	CATSDRGTATDTQYF	TRBD1	TRBJ2-3	15	TRBV24-1	-
TGTGCCAGCAGCGTAGATCAGGGAACTCGTGGCTACACCTTC	CASSVDQGTRGYTF	-	TRBJ1-2	14	TRBV9	-
TGTGCCAGCAGCCCTCGGGGGGGCTCTAACTATGGCTACACCTTC	CASSPRGGSNYGYTF	-	TRBJ1-2	15	TRBV6-6	-
TGTGCCAGCAGCCTTGAGCCAGGGACAGAAGTGTACTTC	CASSLEPGTEVYF	TRBD1	TRBJ2-7	13	TRBV7-3	once
TGTGCCAGTTCGGACACCAGGGGCACAGATACGCAGTATTTT	CASSDTRGTDTQYF	-	TRBJ2-3	14	TRBV28	-
TGCGCCAGCAGCTCCTTGGCAGGGGGGGATACGCAGTATTTT	CASSSLAGGDTQYF	-	TRBJ2-3	14	TRBV5-1	-
TGCGCCAGCAGCGCGAGGGCCCCTAGCACCGGGGAGCTGTTTTTT	CASSARAPSTGELFF	-	TRBJ2-2	15	TRBV5-1	-
TGTGCCAGTGATACAGGGGTGACCTACAATGAGCAGTTCTTC	CASDTGVTYNEQFF	TRBD1	TRBJ2-1	14	TRBV19	-
TGTGCCAGCAGTTACTCGAGTAGACAGTCCACTGAAGCTTTCTTT	CASSYSSRQSTEAFF	-	TRBJ1-1	15	TRBV6-5	-
TGTGCCAGCTCACCTAGCGGGAACCCCAACGAGCAGTACTTC	CASSPSGNPNEQYF	TRBD2	TRBJ2-7	14	TRBV18	-
TGTGCCAGCGAGTTTATGGGGCGGCCAAATGAGCAGTTCTTC	CASEFMGRPNEQFF	-	TRBJ2-1	14	TRBV28	few
TGTGCCAGCAGTTTATCTGTCAGGGCGGATGGCTACACCTTC	CASSLSVRADGYTF	-	TRBJ1-2	14	TRBV27	-
TGTGCCAGCAGTCCCGGGGACATGAGGGGCTACACCTTC	CASSPGDMRGYTF	-	TRBJ1-2	13	TRBV28	-
TGTGCCAGCAGCTGGGACAGTAGCGACAATGAGCAGTTCTTC	CASSWDSSDNEQFF	TRBD1	TRBJ2-1	14	TRBV27	-
TGTGCCAGCAGCCCCCTTAGAGGGGACAGGGGCTATGGCTACACCTTC	CASSPLRGDRGYGYTF	TRBD1	TRBJ1-2	16	TRBV11-2	-
TGTGCCACCAGCGCCACCGACACCGGACAGGGATATGGCTACACCTTC	CATSATDTGQGYGYTF	TRBD1	TRBJ1-2	16	TRBV15	few
TGCGCCAGCAGACTCACAGGGGACCTACCTCCCCAGCATTTT	CASRLTGDLPPQHF	TRBD1	TRBJ1-5	14	TRBV4-1	once
TGTGCCAGTAGTCCAGCCTACAATGAGCAGTTCTTC	CASSPAYNEQFF	-	TRBJ2-1	12	TRBV19	-
TGTGCCACCAGCGGTAGCGGGGGGGGTTTTAAGGAGCAGTTCTTC	CATSGSGGGFKEQFF	TRBD2	TRBJ2-1	15	TRBV15	-
TGTGCCAGCTCACAAACCGGGACAGGGAACACCGGGGAGCTGTTTTTT	CASSQTGTGNTGELFF	TRBD1	TRBJ2-2	16	TRBV18	-
TGTGCCAGCAGCGAACAGGGGGGCTATGGCTACACCTTC	CASSEQGGYGYTF	TRBD1	TRBJ1-2	13	TRBV7-9	-
TGTGCCAGCACCTCTGGTCAAATGAGCACTGAAGCTTTCTTT	CASTSGQMSTEAFF	-	TRBJ1-1	14	TRBV28	-
TGTGCCAGCAGCAGGGATCAGCCCCAGCATTTT	CASSRDQPQHF	-	TRBJ1-5	11	TRBV6-5	-
TGTGCCAGCAGTCGACGACAGTATGCAACTAATGAAAAACTGTTTTTT	CASSRRQYATNEKLFF	-	TRBJ1-4	16	TRBV27	-
TGTGCCAGCAGTTCCGAAGCGGGAGGTGGAGGAGATACGCAGTATTTT	CASSSEAGGGGDTQYF	TRBD2	TRBJ2-3	16	TRBV6-5	-
TGTGCCTGGAGTGTACTGGCAGGGCAAGATACGCAGTATTTT	CAWSVLAGQDTQYF	-	TRBJ2-3	14	TRBV30	-
TGTGCCACCAGTGATTTTCAGGGCTCTTATGGCTACACCTTC	CATSDFQGSYGYTF	-	TRBJ1-2	14	TRBV24-1	-
TGTGCCAGCAGCACTCAAAACTCAGGGGAAAAACTGTTTTTT	CASSTQNSGEKLFF	-	TRBJ1-4	14	TRBV28	-